This record looks at one T cell receptor beta chain sequence and its context. Germline CDR1 and CDR2: SEHNR and FQNEAQ (reference sequence). The CDR3 spans 10 residues. Trimming took 8 bases from V and 5 from J, leaving 6 bases between them. These data are taken from a study of blood T cell repertoires in COVID-19. Turning to the study itself: Sites in the United States, Italy and Spain provided acute and convalescent COVID-19 samples.

Participant-given clinical history determined each cohort assignment. This table comes from immunoSEQ multiplex PCR, and its TCRdb copy is limited to in-frame clones, with some not included. In the table there are some 250,000 clones, about nine tenths of which are singletons. The sequencing sample was made of PBMCs or T cells enriched from blood (not recorded which). The TCR was taken from a human donor in a cohort exposed to, infected with or recovered from COVID-19 (not recorded which). The donor label of this sample is uncertain. The chain employs TRBV7-9 and TRBJ1-1; weak D call: TRBD1 (5 bases). The CDR3 region is CASGGTEAFF. DNA for the CDR3: TGTGCCAGCGGGGGGACTGAAGCTTTCTTT.